These 2 T cell receptor beta chains originate from one sample sequenced in a study of cytomegalovirus exposure and HLA in healthy donors. Researchers ran the PCR with 60 Vbeta and 13 Jbeta primers. Produced via immunoSEQ multiplex PCR; TCRdb's table is partial and in-frame only. The clone table shows over 100,000 clones, with the ten largest holding more than 3.5%. Input material: PBMCs. The source is a man aged 25-40 years in good health and CMV-seronegative.

The gene calls are TRBV12-5 and TRBJ1-1; the D is unclear. Germline loops: CDR1 LGHNT, CDR2 FRNRAP. V shed 0 bases and J shed 5 bases, with 19 bases lying between them. The CDR3 loop spans 17 amino acids. This CDR3 reads CASGLVPRPGGRTEAFF. The CDR3, as DNA: TGTGCTAGTGGTTTGGTACCCCGCCCAGGAGGCCGGACTGAAGCTTTCTTT.

The chain has TRBV5-1 and TRBJ2-1, with D possibly matching TRBD2 (5 bases). The V gene lost 0 bases and the J gene lost 9 bases, with 10 bases spanning the gap. Germline values: CDR1 SGHRS, CDR2 YFSETQ. There are 13 residues in the CDR3. DNA of the CDR3: TGCGCCAGCAGCTTGGAGGCTAGCACTGAGCAGTTCTTC. Its translation is CASSLEASTEQFF.